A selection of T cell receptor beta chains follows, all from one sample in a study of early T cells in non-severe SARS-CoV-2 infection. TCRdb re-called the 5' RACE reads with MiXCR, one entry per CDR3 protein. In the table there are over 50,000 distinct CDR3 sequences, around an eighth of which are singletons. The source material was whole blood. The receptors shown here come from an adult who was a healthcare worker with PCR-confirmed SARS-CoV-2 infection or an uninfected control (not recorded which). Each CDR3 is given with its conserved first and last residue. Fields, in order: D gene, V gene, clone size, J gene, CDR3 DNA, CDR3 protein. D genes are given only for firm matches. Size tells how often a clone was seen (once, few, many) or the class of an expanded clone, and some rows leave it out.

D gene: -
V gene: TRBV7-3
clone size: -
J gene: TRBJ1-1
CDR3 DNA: TGTGCCAGCAGCCGGGGACCGGCGAACACTGAAGCTTTCTTT
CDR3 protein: CASSRGPANTEAFF

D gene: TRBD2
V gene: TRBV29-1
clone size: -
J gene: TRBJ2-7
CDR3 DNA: TGCAGCGTTAAGCCTAGCGGGACTTCCTACGAGCAGTACTTC
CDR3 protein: CSVKPSGTSYEQYF

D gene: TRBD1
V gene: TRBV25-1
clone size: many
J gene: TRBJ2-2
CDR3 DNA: TGTGCCAGCAGCGGGGACAGGAACACCGGGGAGCTGTTTTTT
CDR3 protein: CASSGDRNTGELFF

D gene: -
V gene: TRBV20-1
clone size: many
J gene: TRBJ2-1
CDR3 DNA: TGCAGTGCAGGCCCGAGCTCCTACAATGAGCAGTTCTTC
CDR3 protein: CSAGPSSYNEQFF

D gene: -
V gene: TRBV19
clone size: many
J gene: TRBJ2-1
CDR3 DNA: TGTGCCAGTAGTATAAAGGCAGGGAGCTCCTACAATGAGCAGTTCTTC
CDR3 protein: CASSIKAGSSYNEQFF

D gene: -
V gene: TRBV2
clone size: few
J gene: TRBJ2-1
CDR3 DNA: TGTGCCAGCACCCTGGTAGGGGGGAAGGGCAATGAGCAGTTCTTC
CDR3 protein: CASTLVGGKGNEQFF

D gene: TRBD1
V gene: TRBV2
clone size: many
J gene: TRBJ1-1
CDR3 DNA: TGTGCCAGCAACAACCGGGACAGGGGCACGAACACTGAAGCTTTCTTT
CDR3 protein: CASNNRDRGTNTEAFF

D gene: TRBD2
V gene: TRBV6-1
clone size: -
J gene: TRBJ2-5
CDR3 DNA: TGTGCCAGCAGTCCACCACTTATAACTAGCGGGGGGCCCCCAGAGACCCAGTACTTC
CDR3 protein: CASSPPLITSGGPPETQYF

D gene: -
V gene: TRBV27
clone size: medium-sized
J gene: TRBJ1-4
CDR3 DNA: TGTGCCAGCAGACTCTTCGGGCGTGAGGCTAATGAAAAACTGTTTTTT
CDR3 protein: CASRLFGREANEKLFF

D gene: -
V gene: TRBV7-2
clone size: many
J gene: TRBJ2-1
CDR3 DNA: TGTGCCAGCAGACCTTCGGCAGGGGTTATGAATGAGCAGTTCTTC
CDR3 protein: CASRPSAGVMNEQFF

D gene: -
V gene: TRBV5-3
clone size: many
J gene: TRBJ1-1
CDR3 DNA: TGTGCCAGAAGCTTGGCAGGGGACGGCACTGAAGCTTTCTTT
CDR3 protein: CARSLAGDGTEAFF

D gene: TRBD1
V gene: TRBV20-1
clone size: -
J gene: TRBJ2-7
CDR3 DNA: TGCAGTGCTAGAGATTCTGGGGACAGGTGGGGCTCTTACGAGCAGTACTTC
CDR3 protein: CSARDSGDRWGSYEQYF

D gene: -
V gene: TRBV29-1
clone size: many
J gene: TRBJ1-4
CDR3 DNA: TGCAGCGTACGAGGGCAGACAAATGAAAAACTGTTTTTT
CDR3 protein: CSVRGQTNEKLFF

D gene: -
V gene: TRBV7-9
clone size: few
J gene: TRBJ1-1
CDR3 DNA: TGTGCCAGCAGCTTAGAGATGAACACTGAAGCTTTCTTT
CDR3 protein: CASSLEMNTEAFF

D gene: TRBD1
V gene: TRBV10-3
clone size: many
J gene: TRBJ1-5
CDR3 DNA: TGTGCCATCAGCGACCGGGACAGGGGTAATCAGCCCCAGCATTTT
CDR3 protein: CAISDRDRGNQPQHF

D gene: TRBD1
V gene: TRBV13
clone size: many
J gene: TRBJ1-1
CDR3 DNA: TGTGCCAGCAGCTTAGGCCGGGGACAGGGGGCCACTGAAGCTTTCTTT
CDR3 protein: CASSLGRGQGATEAFF

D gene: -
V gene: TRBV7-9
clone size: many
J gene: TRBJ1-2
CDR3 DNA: TGTGCCAGCAGCTCCCCCTCGACCACAGCGATCTATGGCTACACCTTC
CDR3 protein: CASSSPSTTAIYGYTF

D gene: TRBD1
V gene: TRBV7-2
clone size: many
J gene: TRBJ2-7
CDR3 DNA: TGTGCCAGCAGCTTAGGTTTGGACAGGGAGGCCTACGAGCAGTACTTC
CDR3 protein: CASSLGLDREAYEQYF

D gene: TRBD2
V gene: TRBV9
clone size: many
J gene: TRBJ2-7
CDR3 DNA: TGTGCCAGCAGCGTAGGGTGGCGGGAGAACTACGAGCAGTACTTC
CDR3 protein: CASSVGWRENYEQYF

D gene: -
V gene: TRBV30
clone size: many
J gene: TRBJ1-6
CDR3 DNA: TGTGCCTGGAAACCGGCTTTAGTTAATTCACCCCTCCACTTT
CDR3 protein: CAWKPALVNSPLHF

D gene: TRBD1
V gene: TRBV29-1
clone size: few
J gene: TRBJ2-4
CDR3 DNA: TGCAGCACCTACGGACAGGGAAAGTACTTC
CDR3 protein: CSTYGQGKYF

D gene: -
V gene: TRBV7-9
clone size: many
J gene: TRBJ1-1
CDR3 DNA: TGTGCCAGCAGCTATAGAGGACGGGGAGGAACTGAAGCTTTCTTT
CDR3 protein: CASSYRGRGGTEAFF

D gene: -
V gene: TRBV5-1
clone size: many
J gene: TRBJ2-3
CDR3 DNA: TGCGCCAGCAGCAAGGCGGGTGTCGGATCAGATACGCAGTATTTT
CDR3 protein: CASSKAGVGSDTQYF

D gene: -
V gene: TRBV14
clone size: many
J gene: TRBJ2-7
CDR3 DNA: TGTGCCAGCAGCCCAAGGGCACGGAACTCCTACGAGCAGTACTTC
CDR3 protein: CASSPRARNSYEQYF

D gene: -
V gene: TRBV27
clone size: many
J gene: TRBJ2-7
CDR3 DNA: TGTGCCAGCAGTTTAACTTTACTGTCCTACGAGCAGTACTTC
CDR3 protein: CASSLTLLSYEQYF

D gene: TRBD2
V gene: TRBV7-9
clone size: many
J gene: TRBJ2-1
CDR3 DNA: TGTGCCAGCACCCCCGCGGGGGGGGTTGGCTCCTACAATGAGCAGTTCTTC
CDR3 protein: CASTPAGGVGSYNEQFF

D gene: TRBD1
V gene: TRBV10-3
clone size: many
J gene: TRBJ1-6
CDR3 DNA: TGTGCCATCAGTGTACGACAGGGAGATAATTCACCCCTCCACTTT
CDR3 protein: CAISVRQGDNSPLHF

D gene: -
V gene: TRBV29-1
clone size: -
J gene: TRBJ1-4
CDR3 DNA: TGCAGCGTGGAGAATGAAAAACTGTTTTTT
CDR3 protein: CSVENEKLFF